What follows are 4 T cell receptor beta chains derived from one specimen sequenced in a study of beta chain features in type 1 diabetes. Reverse transcribing all isolated RNA meant expressed TCRB transcripts were sequenced. The data were produced by immunoSEQ multiplex PCR, yet TCRdb's version contains in-frame clones alone and is incomplete. The sample has 150,000 or so clones, approximately 10% seen once; the top ten hold about 1.9%. Material: central memory CD4+ T cells from blood. The source of these receptors is a man in his late teens or twenties in good health.

Sample share makes this clone medium-sized. The chain employs TRBV19 and TRBJ1-1; perhaps TRBD1 as D (6 bases). The CDR3 has 14 amino acids. V was clipped by 4 bases and J by 4 bases, with 13 bases between them. CDR1 and CDR2 (germline): LNHDA, SQIVND (reference sequence). The CDR3 sequence: CASSTTGRSTEAFF. The DNA for the CDR3 is TGTGCCAGTAGTACCACAGGGCGAAGCACTGAAGCTTTCTTT.

The V gene is TRBV4-3, the J gene TRBJ2-7, with 7 bases matching TRBD1. Per the germline V gene, CDR1 is LGHNA and CDR2 is YSLEER. The CDR3 runs 15 residues. After removal of 1 base from V and 1 base from J, the junction contained 4 bases not matched to a gene. The CDR3 bases are TGCGCCAGCAGCCAAGCCGACAGGGATTCCTACGAGCAGTACTTC. This sequence encodes CASSQADRDSYEQYF.

This clone came up a few times. V usage is TRBV28 and J usage is TRBJ1-1, with a possible D match to TRBD1 (6 bases). The CDR3 has 17 residues. V was trimmed by 4 bases and J by 1 base, leaving 19 bases between them. CDR1 and CDR2 from the germline V gene are MDHEN and SYDVKM. In nucleotides, the CDR3 is TGTGCCAGCAGTTACCCCCGGGGGGCGGAGAGGAACACTGAAGCTTTCTTT. Protein product: CASSYPRGAERNTEAFF.

Many counts were recorded for this clone. The chain has TRBV23-1 and TRBJ2-4; D gene ambiguous. TRBV23-1 is an open reading frame, and its role is uncertain. CDR3 length: 13 residues. V gave up 8 bases and J gave up 0 bases, with 8 bases separating them. This CDR3 reads CASVGLAKNIQYF. CDR3 sequence (DNA): TGCGCCAGCGTGGGGTTAGCCAAAAACATTCAGTACTTC.